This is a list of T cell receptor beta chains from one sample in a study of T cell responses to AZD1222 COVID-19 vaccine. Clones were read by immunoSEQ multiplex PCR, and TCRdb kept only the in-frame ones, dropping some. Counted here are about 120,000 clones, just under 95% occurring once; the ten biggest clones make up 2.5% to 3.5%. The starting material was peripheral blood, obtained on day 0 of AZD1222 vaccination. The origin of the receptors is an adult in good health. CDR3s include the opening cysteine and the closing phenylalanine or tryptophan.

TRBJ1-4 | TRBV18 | CASSPSGGEKLFF
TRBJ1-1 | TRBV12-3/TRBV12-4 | CAIGTPTDTEAFF
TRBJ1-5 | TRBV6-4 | CASSMTAYQPQHF
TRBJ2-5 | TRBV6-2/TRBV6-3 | CASSSGQGFPLQETQYF
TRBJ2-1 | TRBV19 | CASSIGALTEQFF
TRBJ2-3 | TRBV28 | CASREGYVADTQYF
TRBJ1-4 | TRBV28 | CASSSRGGFNEKLFF
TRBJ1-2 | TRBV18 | CASSPRQTNYGYTF
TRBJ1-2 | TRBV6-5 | CASKGGAVGHYGYTF
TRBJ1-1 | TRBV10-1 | CASSRTGPTEAFF
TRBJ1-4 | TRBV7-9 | CASSSLIGGSLFF
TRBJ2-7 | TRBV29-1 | CSVEDPQGAMYEQYF
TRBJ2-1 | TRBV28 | CASTSTGLAGGLGEQFF
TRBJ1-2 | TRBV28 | CASSFQLLNGYTF
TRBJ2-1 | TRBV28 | CASSFGSGRTYNEQFF
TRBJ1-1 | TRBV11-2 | CASSLDSTEAFF
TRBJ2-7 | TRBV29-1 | CSVGRQPFVRHEQYF
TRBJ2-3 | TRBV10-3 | CAISAPEREGSDTQYF
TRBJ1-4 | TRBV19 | CASSIGPQSNEKLFF
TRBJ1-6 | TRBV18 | CASSPIPTGDSPLHF
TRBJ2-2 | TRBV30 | CAWNTRLAGELFF
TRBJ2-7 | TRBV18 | CASSLGAGQPYEQYF
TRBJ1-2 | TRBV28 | CASTTTGEGYGYTF
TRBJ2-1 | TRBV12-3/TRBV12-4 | CASSFGGHEQFF
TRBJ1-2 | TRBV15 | CATSRDHLQGNGYTF
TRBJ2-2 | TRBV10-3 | CAISVLLEANTGELFF